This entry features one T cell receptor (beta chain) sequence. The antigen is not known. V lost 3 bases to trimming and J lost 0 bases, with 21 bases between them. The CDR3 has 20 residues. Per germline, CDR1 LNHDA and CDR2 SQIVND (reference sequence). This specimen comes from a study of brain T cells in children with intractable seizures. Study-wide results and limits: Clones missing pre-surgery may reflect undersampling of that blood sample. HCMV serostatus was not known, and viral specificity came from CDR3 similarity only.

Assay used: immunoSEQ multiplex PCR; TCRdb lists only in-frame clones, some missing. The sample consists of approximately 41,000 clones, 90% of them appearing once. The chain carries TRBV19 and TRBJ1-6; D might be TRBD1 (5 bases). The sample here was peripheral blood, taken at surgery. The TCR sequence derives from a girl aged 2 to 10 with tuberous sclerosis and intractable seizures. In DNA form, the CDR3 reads TGTGCCAGTAGTATTACTGGGTTAACCGGGGCAGGCTCCTATAATTCACCCCTCCACTTT. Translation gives CASSITGLTGAGSYNSPLHF.